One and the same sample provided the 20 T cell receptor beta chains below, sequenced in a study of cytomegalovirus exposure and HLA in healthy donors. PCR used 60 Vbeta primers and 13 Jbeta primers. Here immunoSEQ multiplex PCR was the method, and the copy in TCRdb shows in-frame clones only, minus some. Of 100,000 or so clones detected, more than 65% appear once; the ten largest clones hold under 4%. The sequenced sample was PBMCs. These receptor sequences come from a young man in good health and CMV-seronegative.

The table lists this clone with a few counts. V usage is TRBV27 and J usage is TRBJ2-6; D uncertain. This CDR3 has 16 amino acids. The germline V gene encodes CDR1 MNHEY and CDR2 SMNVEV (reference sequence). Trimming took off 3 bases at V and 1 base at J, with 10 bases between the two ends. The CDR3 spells CASSFLRVSGANVLTF. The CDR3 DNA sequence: TGTGCCAGCAGTTTCCTTCGGGTTTCTGGGGCCAACGTCCTGACTTTC.

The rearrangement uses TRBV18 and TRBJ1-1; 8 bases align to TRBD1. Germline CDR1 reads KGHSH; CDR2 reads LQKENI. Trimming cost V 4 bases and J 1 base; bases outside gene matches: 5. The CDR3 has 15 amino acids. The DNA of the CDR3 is TGTGCCAGCTCACTCGGACAGGGAGGGAACACTGAAGCTTTCTTT. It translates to CASSLGQGGNTEAFF.

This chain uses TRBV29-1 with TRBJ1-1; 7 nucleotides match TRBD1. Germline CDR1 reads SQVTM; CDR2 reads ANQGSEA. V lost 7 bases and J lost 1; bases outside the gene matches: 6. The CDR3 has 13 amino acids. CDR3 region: CSAKGGQNTEAFF. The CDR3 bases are TGCAGCGCCAAAGGGGGCCAGAACACTGAAGCTTTCTTT.

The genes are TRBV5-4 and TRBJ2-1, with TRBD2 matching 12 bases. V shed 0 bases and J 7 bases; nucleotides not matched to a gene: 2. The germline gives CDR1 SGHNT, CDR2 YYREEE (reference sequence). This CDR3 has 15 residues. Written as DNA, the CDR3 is TGTGCCAGCAGCTTGGGACTAGCGGGAGATAATGAGCAGTTCTTC. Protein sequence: CASSLGLAGDNEQFF.

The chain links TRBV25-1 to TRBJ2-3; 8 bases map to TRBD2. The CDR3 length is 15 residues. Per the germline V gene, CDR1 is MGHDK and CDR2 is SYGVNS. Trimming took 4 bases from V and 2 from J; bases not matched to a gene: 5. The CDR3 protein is CASSGASGPTDTQYF. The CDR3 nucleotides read TGTGCCAGCAGTGGAGCTAGCGGGCCCACAGATACGCAGTATTTT.

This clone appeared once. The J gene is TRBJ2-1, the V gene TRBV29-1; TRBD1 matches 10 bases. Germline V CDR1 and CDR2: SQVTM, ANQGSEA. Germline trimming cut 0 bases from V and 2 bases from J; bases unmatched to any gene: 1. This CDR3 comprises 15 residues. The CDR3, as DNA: TGCAGCGTTGAAGAGGGACAGGGGCCCTACAATGAGCAGTTCTTC. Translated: CSVEEGQGPYNEQFF.

In DNA form, the CDR3 reads TGTGCCAGCAGTCACGACAGGGGGGACAATCAGCCCCAGCATTTT. Amino acid sequence: CASSHDRGDNQPQHF. This chain joins TRBV2 and TRBJ1-5; 9 positions agree with TRBD1. Germline values: CDR1 SNHLY, CDR2 FYNNEI. The CDR3 totals 15 residues. Unmatched junction bases numbered 5, after V lost 5 bases and J lost 3 bases.

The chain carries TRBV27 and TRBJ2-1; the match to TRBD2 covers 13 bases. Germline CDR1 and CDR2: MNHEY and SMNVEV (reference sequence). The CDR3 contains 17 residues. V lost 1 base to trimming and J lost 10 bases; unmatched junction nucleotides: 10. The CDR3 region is CASSLLLAGGPFGEQFF. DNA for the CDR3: TGTGCCAGCAGTTTATTACTAGCGGGAGGGCCATTCGGGGAGCAGTTCTTC.

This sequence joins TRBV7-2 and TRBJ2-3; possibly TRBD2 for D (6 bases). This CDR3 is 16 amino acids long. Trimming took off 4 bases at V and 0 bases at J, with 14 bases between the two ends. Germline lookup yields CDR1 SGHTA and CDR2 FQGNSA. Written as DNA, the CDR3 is TGTGCCAGCAGCTCGACTAGGCCTACAAGCACAGATACGCAGTATTTT. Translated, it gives CASSSTRPTSTDTQYF. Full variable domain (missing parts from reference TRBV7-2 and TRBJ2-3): GAGVSQSPSNKVTEKGKDVELRCDPISGHTALYWYRQSLGQGLEFLIYFQGNSAPDKSGLPSDRFSAERTGGSVSTLTIQRTQQEDSAVYLCASSSTRPTSTDTQYFGPGTRLTVL.

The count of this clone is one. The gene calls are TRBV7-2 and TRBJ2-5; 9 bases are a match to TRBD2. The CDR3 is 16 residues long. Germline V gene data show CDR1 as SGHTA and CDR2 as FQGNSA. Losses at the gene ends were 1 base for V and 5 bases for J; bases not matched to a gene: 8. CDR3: CASSLDVSGRAETQYF. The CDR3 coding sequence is TGTGCCAGCAGCTTAGACGTTAGCGGGAGAGCCGAGACCCAGTACTTC.

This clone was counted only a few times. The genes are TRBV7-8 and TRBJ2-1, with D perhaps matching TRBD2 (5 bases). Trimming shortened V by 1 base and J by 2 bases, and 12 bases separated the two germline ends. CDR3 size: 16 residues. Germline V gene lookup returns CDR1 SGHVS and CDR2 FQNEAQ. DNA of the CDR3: TGTGCCAGCAGCTTAGTAAGCGGCGATGCCTACAATGAGCAGTTCTTC. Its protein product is CASSLVSGDAYNEQFF.

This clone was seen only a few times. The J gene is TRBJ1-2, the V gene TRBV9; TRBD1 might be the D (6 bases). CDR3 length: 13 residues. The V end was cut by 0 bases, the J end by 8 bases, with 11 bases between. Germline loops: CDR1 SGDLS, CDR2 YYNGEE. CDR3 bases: TGTGCCAGCAGCGTAGCCACAGGGTCCGGCTACACCTTC. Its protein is CASSVATGSGYTF. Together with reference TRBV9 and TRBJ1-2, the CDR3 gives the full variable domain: DSGVTQTPKHLITATGQRVTLRCSPRSGDLSVYWYQQSLDQGLQFLIQYYNGEERAKGNILERFSAQQFPDLHSELNLSSLELGDSALYFCASSVATGSGYTFGSGTRLTVV.

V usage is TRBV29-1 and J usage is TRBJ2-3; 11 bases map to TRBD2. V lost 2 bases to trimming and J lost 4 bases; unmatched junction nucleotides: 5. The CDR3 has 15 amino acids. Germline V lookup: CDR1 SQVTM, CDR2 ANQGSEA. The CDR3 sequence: CSVEPTSGRPDTQYF. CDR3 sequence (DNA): TGCAGCGTTGAACCAACTAGCGGGAGACCAGATACGCAGTATTTT.

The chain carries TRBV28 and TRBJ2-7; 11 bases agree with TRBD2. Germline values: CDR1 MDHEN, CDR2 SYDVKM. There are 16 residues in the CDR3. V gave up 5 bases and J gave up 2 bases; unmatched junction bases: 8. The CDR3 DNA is TGTGCCAGCAGTCCACACAAACTAGCGGGAGCCTACGAGCAGTACTTC. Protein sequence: CASSPHKLAGAYEQYF. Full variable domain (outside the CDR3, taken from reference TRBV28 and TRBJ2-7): DVKVTQSSRYLVKRTGEKVFLECVQDMDHENMFWYRQDPGLGLRLIYFSYDVKMKEKGDIPEGYSVSREKKERFSLILESASTNQTSMYLCASSPHKLAGAYEQYFGPGTRLTVT.

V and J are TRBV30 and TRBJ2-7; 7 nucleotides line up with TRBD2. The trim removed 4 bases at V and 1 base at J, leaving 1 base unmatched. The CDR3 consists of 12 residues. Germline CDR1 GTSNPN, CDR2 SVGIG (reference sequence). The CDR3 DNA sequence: TGTGCCTGGACTAGCGGATCCTACGAGCAGTACTTC. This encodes CAWTSGSYEQYF.

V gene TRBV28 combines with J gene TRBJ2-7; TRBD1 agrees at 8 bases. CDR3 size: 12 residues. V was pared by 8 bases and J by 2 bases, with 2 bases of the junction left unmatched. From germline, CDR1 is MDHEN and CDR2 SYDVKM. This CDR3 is CASLGQAYEQYF. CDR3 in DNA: TGTGCCAGCCTGGGACAGGCCTACGAGCAGTACTTC.

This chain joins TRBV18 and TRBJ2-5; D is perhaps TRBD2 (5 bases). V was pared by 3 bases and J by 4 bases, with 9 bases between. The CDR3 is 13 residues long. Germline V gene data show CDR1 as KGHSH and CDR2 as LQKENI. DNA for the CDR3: TGTGCCAGCTCACCCACGGGGAGAGAGACCCAGTACTTC. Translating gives CASSPTGRETQYF.

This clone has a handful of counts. The chain's CDR3 is CASSSDRVAEKLFF. CDR3 nucleotides: TGTGCCAGCAGCTCGGACAGGGTGGCTGAAAAACTGTTTTTT. The chain recombines TRBV7-8 with TRBJ1-4; 8 bases match TRBD1. CDR3 length: 14 residues. The V gene's germline CDR1 is SGHVS and CDR2 FQNEAQ. Losses at the gene ends were 4 bases for V and 7 bases for J; bases not matched to a gene: 5. The entire variable domain, with the rest obtained from reference TRBV7-8 and TRBJ1-4, is as follows: GAGVSQSPRYKVAKRGQDVALRCDPISGHVSLFWYQQALGQGPEFLTYFQNEAQLDKSGLPSDRFFAERPEGSVSTLKIQRTQQEDSAVYLCASSSDRVAEKLFFGSGTQLSVL.

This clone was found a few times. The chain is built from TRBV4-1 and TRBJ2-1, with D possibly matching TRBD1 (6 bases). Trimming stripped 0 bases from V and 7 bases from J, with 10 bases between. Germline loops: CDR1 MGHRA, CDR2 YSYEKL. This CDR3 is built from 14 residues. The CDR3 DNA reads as TGCGCCAGCAGCCAAGAGGGGACACGAAATGAGCAGTTCTTC. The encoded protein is CASSQEGTRNEQFF.

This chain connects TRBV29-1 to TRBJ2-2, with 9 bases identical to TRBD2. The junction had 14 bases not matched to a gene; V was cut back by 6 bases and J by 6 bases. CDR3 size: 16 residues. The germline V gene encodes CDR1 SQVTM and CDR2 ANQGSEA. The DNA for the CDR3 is TGCAGCGTGGCCGGGCTAGCGGGAATGTATGCCGGGGAGCTGTTTTTT. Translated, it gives CSVAGLAGMYAGELFF.